This TCR beta chain was retrieved from a study of control samples from healthy donors and cancer patients. Germline V gives CDR1 SGDLS, CDR2 YYNGEE. Trimming took off 0 bases at V and 3 bases at J, with 9 bases between the two ends. The CDR3 has 14 residues. Libraries were prepared by immunoSEQ multiplex PCR; TCRdb keeps only in-frame clonotypes and omits some of them. The data hold about 170,000 clones, with around 92% observed a single time. The source material was blood. The chain joins TRBV9 to TRBJ1-2; possible D gene TRBD1, 5 bases. This TCR derives from a woman aged 40 to 50 in good health. The CDR3 DNA follows: TGTGCCAGCAGCGTAGCCGGGACTGACTATGGCTACACCTTC. Translating gives CASSVAGTDYGYTF.